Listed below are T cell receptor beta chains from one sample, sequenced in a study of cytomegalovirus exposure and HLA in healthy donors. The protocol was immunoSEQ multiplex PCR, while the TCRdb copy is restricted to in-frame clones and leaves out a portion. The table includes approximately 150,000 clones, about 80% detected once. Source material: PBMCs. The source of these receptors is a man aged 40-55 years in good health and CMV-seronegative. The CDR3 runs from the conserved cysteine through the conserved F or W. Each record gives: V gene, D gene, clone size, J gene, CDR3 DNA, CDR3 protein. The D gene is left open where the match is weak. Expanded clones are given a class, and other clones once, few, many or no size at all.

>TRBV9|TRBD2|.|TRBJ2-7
TGTGCCAGCAGCGTAGTGGCGGGGGAATCCTACGAGCAGTACTTC
CASSVVAGESYEQYF
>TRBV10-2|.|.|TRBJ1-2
TGCGCCAGCAGTCCCGGGGGATGGATTGGCTACACCTTC
CASSPGGWIGYTF
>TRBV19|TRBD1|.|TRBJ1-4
TGTGCCAGTAGTCCGGACAGGGGTTATGAAAAACTGTTTTTT
CASSPDRGYEKLFF
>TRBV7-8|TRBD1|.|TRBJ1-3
TGTGCCAGCAGCTACAGGGGTAGTGGAAACACCATATATTTT
CASSYRGSGNTIYF
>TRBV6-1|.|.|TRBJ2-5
TGTGCCAGCAGTGAACACAGGGGAGGAGAGCAGTACTTC
CASSEHRGGEQYF
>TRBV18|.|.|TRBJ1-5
TGTGCCAGCTCACCAGGGCAGAGCAATCAGCCCCAGCATTTT
CASSPGQSNQPQHF
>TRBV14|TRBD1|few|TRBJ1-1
TGTGCCAGCAGCCAAGGCGGACAGGGATGGGACACTGAAGCTTTCTTT
CASSQGGQGWDTEAFF
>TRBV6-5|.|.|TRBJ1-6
TGTGCCAGCAGCTTTTATCCTCCCCTCCACTTT
CASSFYPPLHF
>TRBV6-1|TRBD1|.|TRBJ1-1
TGTGCCAGCAGGACAGGGGCCCTGAACACTGAAGCTTTCTTT
CASRTGALNTEAFF
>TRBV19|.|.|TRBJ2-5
TGTGCCAGTAGTATAGTTGAGGGCGTTGGGACCCAGTACTTC
CASSIVEGVGTQYF
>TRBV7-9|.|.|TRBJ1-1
TGTGCCAGCAGCTTAGACGGGGTGCCCATGAACACTGAAGCTTTCTTT
CASSLDGVPMNTEAFF
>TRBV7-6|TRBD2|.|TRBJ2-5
TGTGCCAGCAGCTTAGGGACTAGCGGGGGTTCGGAGACCCAGTACTTC
CASSLGTSGGSETQYF
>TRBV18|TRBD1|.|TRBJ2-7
TGTGCCAGCTCACCCGCGGGACAGGGGGTCTCCTACGAGCAGTACTTC
CASSPAGQGVSYEQYF
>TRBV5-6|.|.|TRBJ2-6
TGTGCCAGCAGCCCCGAGGGTTCTGCGGCCAACGTCCTGACTTTC
CASSPEGSAANVLTF
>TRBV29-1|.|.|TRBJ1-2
TGCAGCGCTACGACAGGCGTAGTAGATGGCTACACCTTC
CSATTGVVDGYTF
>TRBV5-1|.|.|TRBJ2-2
TGCGCCAGCAGCTTAAGAGGGGGGGCCGGGGAGCTGTTTTTT
CASSLRGGAGELFF
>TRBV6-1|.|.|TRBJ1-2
TGTGCCAGCAGTGTCCGGGACACAGGCTACACCTTC
CASSVRDTGYTF
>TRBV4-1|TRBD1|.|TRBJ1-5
TGCGCCAGCAGCCAAGATCTTACAGGGGCTATTAGCAATCAGCCCCAGCATTTT
CASSQDLTGAISNQPQHF
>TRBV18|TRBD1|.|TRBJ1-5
TGTGCCAGCTCACTCCGGGACAGGGTCCAAAATCAGCCCCAGCATTTT
CASSLRDRVQNQPQHF
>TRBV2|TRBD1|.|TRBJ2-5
TGTGCCACCACCCGGGACAGGGGGCAGGGAGAGACCCAGTACTTC
CATTRDRGQGETQYF
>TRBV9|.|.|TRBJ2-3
TGTGCCAGCAGCGTAGGACCGAGGGATAGCACAGATACGCAGTATTTT
CASSVGPRDSTDTQYF
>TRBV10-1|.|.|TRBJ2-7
TGCGCCAGCAGTGCCAGGGGCCAGTACGAGCAGTACTTC
CASSARGQYEQYF
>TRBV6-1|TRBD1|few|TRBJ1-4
TGTGCCAGCAGTGAGGCCGGACAGGGGGCGAGGGGTGAAAAACTGTTTTTT
CASSEAGQGARGEKLFF
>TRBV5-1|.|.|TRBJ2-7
TGCGCCAGCAGCTTGGACGCCCCAGGGTCTTACGAGCAGTACTTC
CASSLDAPGSYEQYF
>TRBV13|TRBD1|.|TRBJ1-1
TGTGCCAGCAGCCCAAAAGGGACAGGGGGGACTGAAGCTTTCTTT
CASSPKGTGGTEAFF
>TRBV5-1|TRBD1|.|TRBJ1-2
TGCGCCAGCAGCTTGGTGGGACAGGGCGGATTACGGAACTATGGCTACACCTTC
CASSLVGQGGLRNYGYTF
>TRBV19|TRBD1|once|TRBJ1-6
TGTGCCAGTAGCATACGAGGGACAGGGGTTTCACCCCTCCACTTT
CASSIRGTGVSPLHF
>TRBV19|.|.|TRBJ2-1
TGTGCCAGTAGTGTACAGGGTACTTCTTCCTACAATGAGCAGTTCTTC
CASSVQGTSSYNEQFF
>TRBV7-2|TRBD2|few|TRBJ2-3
TGTGCCAGCAGCGTCCTTAGCGGGAGCACAGATACGCAGTATTTT
CASSVLSGSTDTQYF
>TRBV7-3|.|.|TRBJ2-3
TGTGCCAGCAGCGAGAGCACAGATACGCAGTATTTT
CASSESTDTQYF
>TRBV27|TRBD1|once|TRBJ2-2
TGTGCCAGCAGGGACGGACAGGGAGGTACCGGGGAGCTGTTTTTT
CASRDGQGGTGELFF
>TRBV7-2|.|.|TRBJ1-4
TGTGCCAGCAGCTTCCCCGGGTCCGAATGGGAACTGTTTTTT
CASSFPGSEWELFF
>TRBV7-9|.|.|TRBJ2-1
TGTGCCAGCAGCTTGGGCGCCAGGGATAGTGACCAGTTCTTC
CASSLGARDSDQFF
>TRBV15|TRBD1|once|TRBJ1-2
TGTGCCACCAGCAGCCCGGGACAGGGCTCCTATGGCTACACCTTC
CATSSPGQGSYGYTF
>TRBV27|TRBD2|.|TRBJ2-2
TGTGCCAGCAGTTTACTAGCGGGGGGCCTGGACACCGGGGAGCTGTTTTTT
CASSLLAGGLDTGELFF
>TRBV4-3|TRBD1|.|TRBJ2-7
TGCGCCAGCAGCCTTAGACAGGGGATTACCTACGAGCAGTACTTC
CASSLRQGITYEQYF
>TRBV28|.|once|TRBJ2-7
TGTGCCAGCAGTTTTGGGGGACTTCCCTACGAGCAGTACTTC
CASSFGGLPYEQYF
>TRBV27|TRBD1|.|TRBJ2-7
TGTGCCAGCAGTCGATCGACAGGGGATTTCTCCTACGAGCAGTACTTC
CASSRSTGDFSYEQYF
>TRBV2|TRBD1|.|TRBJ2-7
TGTGCCAGCACCTTAAGGGACAGGGGTAACTACGAGCAGTACTTC
CASTLRDRGNYEQYF
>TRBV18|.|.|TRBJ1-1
TGTGCCAGCTCAGGGACCGGGGGAGGCACTGAAGCTTTCTTT
CASSGTGGGTEAFF
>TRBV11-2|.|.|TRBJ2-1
TGTGCCAGCAGCTTAGAGGGGACAATTAATGAGCAGTTCTTC
CASSLEGTINEQFF
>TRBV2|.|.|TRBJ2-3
TGTGCCAGCCGGGGAGTCAATACGCAGTATTTT
CASRGVNTQYF
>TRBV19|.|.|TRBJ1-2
TGTGCCAGTAGTATAGCAGGGGTATATGGCTACACCTTC
CASSIAGVYGYTF